What follows are 31 T cell receptor beta chains derived from one specimen sequenced in a study of blood T cells in healthy people across ages. Combining a sample-barcoded 5' primer with a J-beta primer mix, a second PCR ran for 7 to 11 cycles. MiXCR was run by TCRdb on the 5' RACE reads, yielding one entry per CDR3 protein. The top ten hold roughly 12% of the sample, which has about a million distinct CDR3 sequences, around 48% seen once. Specimen: blood. The receptor set was obtained from a man aged 25-40 years in good health.

The rearrangement links TRBV20-1 to TRBJ2-5; 14 bases line up with TRBD2. The end of the DNA fits TRBJ2-7 better, so the J call may be wrong. The CDR3 runs to 16 residues. The V gene's germline CDR1 is DFQATT and CDR2 SNEGSKA (reference sequence). The CDR3 here is CSVSQEPGLAGVEQYF. CDR3 bases: TGCAGTGTCAGCCAGGAACCGGGACTAGCGGGAGTCGAGCAGTACTTC.

The J gene is TRBJ2-7, the V gene TRBV27; 8 bases align to TRBD1. From germline, CDR1 is MNHEY and CDR2 SMNVEV (reference sequence). Unmatched junction bases numbered 7, after V lost 9 bases and J lost 0 bases. The CDR3 runs to 14 residues. The CDR3 region has the DNA TGTGCCAGTCAAAGACAGGGGAGCTCCTACGAGCAGTACTTC. This sequence encodes CASQRQGSSYEQYF.

The chain carries TRBV7-8 and TRBJ2-5; 7 bases fit TRBD1. With V trimmed by 0 bases and J by 11 bases, 12 bases remained unmatched. CDR3 length: 15 residues. In germline, CDR1 is SGHVS, CDR2 FQNEAQ. The CDR3 is CASSLAPGQYNEQYF. The CDR3 DNA reads as TGTGCCAGCAGCTTAGCCCCGGGACAGTACAATGAGCAGTACTTC. The full variable domain, rest sourced from reference TRBV7-8 and TRBJ2-5, is GAGVSQSPRYKVAKRGQDVALRCDPISGHVSLFWYQQALGQGPEFLTYFQNEAQLDKSGLPSDRFFAERPEGSVSTLKIQRTQQEDSAVYLCASSLAPGQYNEQYFGPGTRLLVL.

This chain connects TRBV7-2 to TRBJ1-2; no clear D gene. This CDR3 spans 13 amino acids. Germline loops: CDR1 SGHTA, CDR2 FQGNSA. Trimming took 5 bases from V and 4 from J, leaving 11 bases between them. In DNA form, the CDR3 reads TGTGCCAGCAGCCCGGGAGGGCGCTATGGCTACACCTTC. Its translation: CASSPGGRYGYTF.

In the case of this clonotype: At one of its ends the junction is not consistent with the germline gene, which may arise from a read error. This rearrangement joins TRBV4-2 to TRBJ1-5; D may be TRBD1 (5 bases). Germline V lookup: CDR1 LGHNA, CDR2 YNFKEQ. The CDR3 sequence is 16 residues long. CDR3 region: CAISQGTGEGGQPQDF. The CDR3 nucleotides read TGTGCCATCAGCCAAGGGACGGGGGAGGGAGGTCAGCCCCAGGATTTT.

As concerns this clonotype: At one end, the junction sequence differs from germline, possibly due to a read error. V gene TRBV30 combines with J gene TRBJ2-1; TRBD2 matches 7 bases. This CDR3 spans 12 amino acids. Germline V gene lookup returns CDR1 GTSNPN and CDR2 SVGIG (reference sequence). DNA of the CDR3: TGTGCCGGGAGGGTAGACGCCGGTCGGCAGTTCTTC. Encoded protein: CAGRVDAGRQFF.

The chain has TRBV15 and TRBJ1-4; D is undetermined. The CDR3 totals 17 residues. Germline CDR1 reads LNHNV; CDR2 reads YYDKDF (reference sequence). Trimming removed 2 bases from V and 4 bases from J, with 17 bases in between. The CDR3 region is CATSRISSGVNNEKLFF. Written as DNA, the CDR3 is TGTGCCACCAGCAGAATTAGCTCCGGCGTAAATAATGAAAAACTGTTTTTT.

The chain joins TRBV20-1 to TRBJ2-2, with TRBD2 as a possible D gene (6 bases). The CDR3 covers 15 residues. Germline CDR1 is DFQATT and CDR2 is SNEGSKA (reference sequence). V was clipped by 1 base and J by 1 base, with 10 bases between them. Here the CDR3 reads CSARVQGLNTGELFF. Here the CDR3 DNA reads TGCAGTGCTAGAGTCCAGGGACTGAACACCGGGGAGCTGTTTTTT.

The V and J genes are TRBV12-3 or TRBV12-4 and TRBJ2-5; no definite D call. Trimming shortened V by 3 bases and J by 3 bases, and 8 bases separated the two germline ends. This CDR3 contains 13 residues. The CDR3 is CASSFGTKETQYF. In nucleotides, the CDR3 is TGTGCCAGCAGTTTCGGTACTAAAGAGACCCAGTACTTC.

The J gene is TRBJ2-5, the V gene TRBV6-6; 7 positions match TRBD1. V was pared by 4 bases and J by 4 bases, with 6 bases of the junction left unmatched. The CDR3 runs 14 residues. Germline lookup yields CDR1 MNHNY and CDR2 SVGAGI (reference sequence). The CDR3 region is CASSWDSARETQYF. The CDR3 nucleotides are TGTGCCAGCAGTTGGGACAGCGCTAGAGAGACCCAGTACTTC.

This clonotype was seen at least ten times. V is TRBV5-1 and J is TRBJ1-2; 9 bases line up with TRBD1. The CDR3 covers 14 residues. Germline V gene data show CDR1 as SGHRS and CDR2 as YFSETQ. V trimming: 0 bases; J trimming: 10 bases; junction bases outside the gene matches: 7. CDR3 sequence reads: CASSLGGQGPFYTF. CDR3 DNA: TGCGCCAGCAGCTTGGGGGGACAGGGTCCCTTCTACACCTTC.

The V gene is TRBV9, the J gene TRBJ2-3; D is undetermined. CDR3 length equals 16 residues. The V end was cut by 0 bases, the J end by 4 bases, with 15 bases between. The V gene's germline CDR1 is SGDLS and CDR2 YYNGEE. CDR3 residues: CASSVVGVLASDTQYF. CDR3 DNA: TGTGCCAGCAGCGTAGTTGGGGTGTTGGCTTCAGATACGCAGTATTTT.

The count of this clonotype is one. J is TRBJ1-5 and V is TRBV6-5, with D possibly matching TRBD1 (5 bases). Per germline, CDR1 MNHEY and CDR2 SVGAGI. The V end was cut by 8 bases, the J end by 6 bases, with 17 bases between. There are 14 residues in the CDR3. Here the CDR3 DNA reads TGTGCCAGCGCAGGTTCAGGGTCGGGTCAGCCCCAGCATTTT. Residues: CASAGSGSGQPQHF.

The J gene is TRBJ2-7, the V gene TRBV5-1; D not certain. Germline V gene data show CDR1 as SGHRS and CDR2 as YFSETQ. CDR3 length equals 14 residues. Trimming cost V 6 bases and J 2 bases, with 15 bases left between them. The CDR3 protein is CASNKGPSAYEQYF. CDR3 nucleotides: TGCGCCAGCAATAAGGGTCCCAGTGCCTACGAGCAGTACTTC.

As for this clonotype: Compared with germline, one end of the junction differs, possibly owing to a read error. This chain uses TRBV12-3 or TRBV12-4 with TRBJ2-1, with 9 bases aligning to TRBD2. CDR3 length equals 17 residues. In nucleotides, the CDR3 is TGTGCCAGCAGTTTTTGGGGCGGGGGGGGCTCCTACAGTGAGCAGTTCTTC. Its protein is CASSFWGGGGSYSEQFF.

This CDR3 is CASSAGTVGKLFF. In DNA form, the CDR3 reads TGTGCCAGCAGTGCAGGGACAGTTGGAAAACTGTTTTTT. The chain uses TRBV2 and TRBJ1-4; 7 positions agree with TRBD1. Trimming at V came to 4 bases and at J to 10 bases, leaving 6 bases not matched to a gene. Germline CDR1 is SNHLY and CDR2 is FYNNEI. This CDR3 is 13 amino acids long.

This CDR3 reads CASSSHFGGLGGYTF. The DNA of the CDR3 is TGTGCCAGCAGCTCTCACTTTGGGGGTCTAGGGGGCTACACCTTC. The rearrangement uses TRBV5-5 and TRBJ1-2, with D perhaps matching TRBD1 (5 bases). The germline V and J ends were trimmed by 3 bases and 8 bases, with 20 bases remaining between them. The CDR3 consists of 15 residues. Germline CDR1 SGHKS, CDR2 YYEKEE (reference sequence). The whole variable domain, remainder taken from reference TRBV5-5 and TRBJ1-2, is DAGVTQSPTHLIKTRGQQVTLRCSPISGHKSVSWYQQVLGQGPQFIFQYYEKEERGRGNFPDRFSARQFPNYSSELNVNALLLGDSALYLCASSSHFGGLGGYTFGSGTRLTVV.

The V and J genes are TRBV18 and TRBJ1-1; 7 nucleotides align to TRBD1. This CDR3 contains 14 residues. V lost 1 base and J lost 4; bases outside the gene matches: 3. Germline V gene lookup returns CDR1 KGHSH and CDR2 LQKENI. The CDR3, as DNA: TGTGCCAGCTCACCACAGGGGGCTGTCACTGAAGCTTTCTTT. It codes for CASSPQGAVTEAFF.

There are a few counts of this clonotype. This chain connects TRBV20-1 to TRBJ1-6; weak D call: TRBD1 (6 bases). Between the trimmed V and J ends, which lost 5 bases and 0 bases, there was a span of 11 bases. This CDR3 spans 15 amino acids. CDR1 and CDR2 (germline): DFQATT, SNEGSKA (reference sequence). As DNA, the CDR3 is TGCAGTGCTGGGACACTGAGCTCCTATAATTCACCCCTCCACTTT. Its protein is CSAGTLSSYNSPLHF.

This CDR3 reads CASSLPGTGQNTEAFF. CDR3 DNA: TGTGCCAGCAGTTTGCCCGGGACAGGGCAAAACACTGAAGCTTTCTTT. The rearrangement joins TRBV12-3 or TRBV12-4 to TRBJ1-1; 9 nucleotides agree with TRBD1. The CDR3 consists of 16 residues. V shed 3 bases and J 2 bases; nucleotides not matched to a gene: 7.

The chain recombines TRBV20-1 with TRBJ1-2, with TRBD1 as a possible D gene (5 bases). The CDR3 covers 14 residues. Germline V lookup: CDR1 DFQATT, CDR2 SNEGSKA (reference sequence). V dropped 0 bases and J dropped 6 bases, with 14 bases sitting between them. CDR3 coding DNA: TGCAGTGCTAGAGATGCTGAAAGGGACCATGGCTACACCTTC. This gives the protein CSARDAERDHGYTF.

The J gene is TRBJ2-4, the V gene TRBV11-2; no clear D gene. V gave up 1 base and J gave up 8 bases, with 12 bases separating them. The CDR3 loop spans 14 amino acids. CDR1 SGHAT and CDR2 FQNNGV come from the germline V gene. CDR3 sequence (DNA): TGTGCCAGCAGCTTAGCGGTCCTAAGAGACATTCAGTACTTC. Encoded protein: CASSLAVLRDIQYF.

Points on this clonotype: A read error may explain this, as a much larger clone is one base away. As the CDR3 is not closed by the conserved phenylalanine or tryptophan, this likely results from a read error. This chain joins TRBV12-3 or TRBV12-4 and TRBJ2-1; no firm D call. Trimming took 2 bases from V and 8 from J, leaving 4 bases between them. The CDR3 runs to 11 residues. In DNA, the CDR3 is TGTGCCAGCAGTTTAACCGATGAGCAGTTCTCC. This translates into CASSLTDEQFS.

The rearrangement uses TRBV10-3 and TRBJ1-1; no clear D. The V gene's germline CDR1 is ENHRY and CDR2 SYGVKD. The CDR3 has 14 residues. Trimming stripped 4 bases from V and 2 bases from J, with 11 bases between. The CDR3 reads CAISGGHSNTEAFF. The CDR3 DNA reads TGTGCCATCAGTGGAGGCCATTCAAACACTGAAGCTTTCTTT.

The chain is built from TRBV10-3 and TRBJ1-1; 8 bases line up with TRBD1. V lost 7 bases and J lost 3; bases outside the gene matches: 7. This CDR3 comprises 14 residues. Looked up from germline, CDR1 is ENHRY and CDR2 is SYGVKD. CDR3 protein: CAITLDREDTEAFF. Written as DNA, the CDR3 is TGTGCCATCACCTTGGACAGGGAGGACACTGAAGCTTTCTTT.

The chain couples TRBV4-3 to TRBJ2-1; 13 positions match TRBD2. The V and J ends lost 0 bases and 10 bases, in that order; junction bases with no gene match: 9. The CDR3 has 17 amino acids. Looked up from germline, CDR1 is LGHNA and CDR2 is YSLEER. In DNA form, the CDR3 reads TGCGCCAGCAGCCAAGATTTCGGGACTAGCGGGATCCAGGAGCAGTTCTTC. Amino acid sequence: CASSQDFGTSGIQEQFF.

The rearrangement joins TRBV2 to TRBJ2-1, with D unresolved. Deletions cut 10 bases from V and 0 bases from J, with 16 bases between. The CDR3 extends over 15 amino acids. The germline gives CDR1 SNHLY, CDR2 FYNNEI. The CDR3 sequence: CATKSGRSSYNEQFF. The CDR3 region has the DNA TGTGCCACCAAATCCGGGCGGAGCTCCTACAATGAGCAGTTCTTC.

The rearrangement joins TRBV9 to TRBJ1-4; TRBD1 is a possible D gene (5 bases). With 2 bases removed from V and 5 bases from J, the gap between germline ends came to 10 bases. CDR3 length: 14 amino acids. Germline CDR1 and CDR2: SGDLS and YYNGEE. The CDR3 nucleotides are TGTGCCAGCAGCGTTGGGACGTGGAATGAAAAACTGTTTTTT. Its protein is CASSVGTWNEKLFF.

This chain joins TRBV6-6 and TRBJ2-3; D might be TRBD2 (5 bases). The CDR3 is made up of 14 amino acids. Germline CDR1 and CDR2: MNHNY and SVGAGI (reference sequence). V was cut by 5 bases and J by 3 bases, with 12 bases left in between. DNA for the CDR3: TGTGCCAGCAGTCAGTCACCGGGGACAGATACGCAGTATTTT. It specifies CASSQSPGTDTQYF.

The rearrangement links TRBV5-6 to TRBJ2-1; D is perhaps TRBD1 or TRBD2 (6 bases each). The CDR3 loop spans 16 amino acids. Germline CDR1 is SGHDT and CDR2 is YYEEEE. V shed 3 bases and J shed 7 bases, with 20 bases lying between them. CDR3 sequence: CASSSRQEGRTNEQFF. The CDR3 bases are TGTGCCAGCAGCTCCCGACAGGAGGGCCGTACGAATGAGCAGTTCTTC.

The gene calls are TRBV20-1 and TRBJ2-2; 11 bases are a match to TRBD2. Germline-derived CDR1 and CDR2 are DFQATT and SNEGSKA (reference sequence). Trimming cost V 6 bases and J 6 bases; bases outside gene matches: 9. The CDR3 extends over 15 amino acids. The DNA for the CDR3 is TGCAGTGCCAGTAGCGGGGGGGCCGCTGCCGGGGAGCTGTTTTTT. Translated: CSASSGGAAAGELFF.